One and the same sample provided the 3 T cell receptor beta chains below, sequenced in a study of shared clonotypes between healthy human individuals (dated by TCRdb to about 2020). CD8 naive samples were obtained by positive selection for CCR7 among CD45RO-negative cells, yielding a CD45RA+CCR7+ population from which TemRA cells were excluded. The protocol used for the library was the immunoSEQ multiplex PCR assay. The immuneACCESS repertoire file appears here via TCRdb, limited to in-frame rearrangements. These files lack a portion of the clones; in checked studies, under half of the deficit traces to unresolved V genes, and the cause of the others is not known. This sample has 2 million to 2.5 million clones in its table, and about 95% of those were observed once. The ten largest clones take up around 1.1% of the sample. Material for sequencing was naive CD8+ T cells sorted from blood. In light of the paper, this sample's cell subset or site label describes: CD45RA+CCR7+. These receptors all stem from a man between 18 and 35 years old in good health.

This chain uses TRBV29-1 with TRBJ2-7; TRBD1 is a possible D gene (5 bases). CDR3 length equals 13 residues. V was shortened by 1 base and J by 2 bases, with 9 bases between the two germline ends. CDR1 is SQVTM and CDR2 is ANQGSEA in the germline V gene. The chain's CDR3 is CSVEGVGAYEQYF. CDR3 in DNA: TGCAGCGTTGAAGGCGTAGGGGCCTACGAGCAGTACTTC.

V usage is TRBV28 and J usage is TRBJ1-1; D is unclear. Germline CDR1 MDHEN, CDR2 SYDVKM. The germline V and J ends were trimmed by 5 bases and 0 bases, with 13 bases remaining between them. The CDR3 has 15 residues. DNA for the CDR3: TGTGCCAGCAGTCCCCGACCTTCCATGAACACTGAAGCTTTCTTT. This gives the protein CASSPRPSMNTEAFF.

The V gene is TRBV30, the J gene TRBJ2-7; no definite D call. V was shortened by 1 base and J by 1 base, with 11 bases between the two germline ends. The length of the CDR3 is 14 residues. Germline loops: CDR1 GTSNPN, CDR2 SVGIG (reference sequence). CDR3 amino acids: CAWSGAALSYEQYF. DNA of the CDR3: TGTGCCTGGAGTGGGGCAGCACTATCCTACGAGCAGTACTTC.